The following is a TCR beta chain sequence with its context. The target antigen is unknown. Germline V lookup: CDR1 SGHTA, CDR2 FQGNSA. The CDR3 runs to 16 residues. V gave up 0 bases and J gave up 4 bases; unmatched junction bases: 8. These data originate in a study of T-cell reconstitution after alpha-beta-depleted transplantation in children. This sample's TCRbeta library carried unique molecular identifier barcodes. TCRdb reprocessed the PCR reads via MiXCR and lists one record per CDR3 protein. The data show a few hundred thousand distinct CDR3 sequences, around 25% seen once. Study-wide results and limits: After transplant, high TCRbeta diversity at day 60 in some patients arose from surviving recipient T cells and thymic progenitors. Among T cells one year after transplant, newly produced cells accounted for most counts and diversity.

Here the sequenced sample was PBMCs, mostly from graft donor cells, taken 180 days after TCRalphabeta/CD19-depleted stem cell transplant. V gene TRBV7-2 combines with J gene TRBJ1-2; 7 bases are a match to TRBD1. The receptor was derived from a male patient aged 10-17 years who had a stem cell transplant for acute lymphoblastic leukemia, so the T cells may come from the graft donor. The CDR3 here is CASSLARTGGPYGYTF. For the CDR3, the DNA is TGTGCCAGCAGCTTAGCCCGGACAGGAGGACCCTATGGCTACACCTTC.